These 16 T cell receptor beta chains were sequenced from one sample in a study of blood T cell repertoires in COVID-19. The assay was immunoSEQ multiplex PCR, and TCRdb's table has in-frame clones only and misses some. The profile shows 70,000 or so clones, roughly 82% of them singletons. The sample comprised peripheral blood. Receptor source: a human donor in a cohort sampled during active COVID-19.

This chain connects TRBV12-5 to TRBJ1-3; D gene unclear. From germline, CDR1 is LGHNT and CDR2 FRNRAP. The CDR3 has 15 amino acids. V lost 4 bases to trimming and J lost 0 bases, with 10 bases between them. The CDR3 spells CASGWPPASGNTIYF. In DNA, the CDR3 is TGTGCTAGTGGTTGGCCCCCCGCCTCTGGAAACACCATATATTTT.

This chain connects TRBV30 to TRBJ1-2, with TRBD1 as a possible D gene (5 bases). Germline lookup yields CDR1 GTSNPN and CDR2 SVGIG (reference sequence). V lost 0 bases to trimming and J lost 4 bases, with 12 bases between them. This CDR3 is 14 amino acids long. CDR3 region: CAWSVDSTSYGYTF. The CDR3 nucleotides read TGTGCCTGGAGTGTCGACAGCACATCCTATGGCTACACCTTC.

The CDR3 loop reads CASSLSGTGELFF. DNA of the CDR3: TGTGCCAGCAGCTTATCGGGAACCGGGGAGCTGTTTTTT. The chain joins TRBV7-9 to TRBJ2-2, with D possibly being TRBD2 (5 bases). Germline CDR1 is SEHNR and CDR2 is FQNEAQ (reference sequence). V was shortened by 2 bases and J by 5 bases, with 6 bases between the two germline ends. CDR3 length: 13 amino acids.

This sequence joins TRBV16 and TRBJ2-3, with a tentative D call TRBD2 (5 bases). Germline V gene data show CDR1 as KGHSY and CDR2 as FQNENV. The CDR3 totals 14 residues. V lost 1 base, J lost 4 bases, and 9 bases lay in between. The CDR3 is CASSQWGEADTQYF. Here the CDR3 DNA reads TGTGCCAGCAGCCAATGGGGAGAAGCAGATACGCAGTATTTT.

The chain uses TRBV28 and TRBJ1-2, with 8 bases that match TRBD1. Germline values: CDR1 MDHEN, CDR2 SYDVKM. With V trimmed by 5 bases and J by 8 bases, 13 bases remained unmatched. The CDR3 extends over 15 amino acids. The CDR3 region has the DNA TGTGCCAGCAGTCGGACAGGGCACGACGCACAGGGCTACACCTTC. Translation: CASSRTGHDAQGYTF.

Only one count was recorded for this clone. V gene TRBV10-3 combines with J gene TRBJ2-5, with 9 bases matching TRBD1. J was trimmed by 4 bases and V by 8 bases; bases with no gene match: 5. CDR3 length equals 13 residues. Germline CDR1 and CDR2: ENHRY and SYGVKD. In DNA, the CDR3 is TGTGCCATCGCAAAGACAGGGGGAGAGACCCAGTACTTC. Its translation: CAIAKTGGETQYF.

CDR3 region: CSTFRGNEQFF. CDR3 DNA: TGCAGCACCTTCAGGGGCAATGAGCAGTTCTTC. This chain connects TRBV29-1 to TRBJ2-1; the D gene is possibly TRBD1 (6 bases). V shed 8 bases and J shed 6 bases, with 11 bases lying between them. The CDR3 totals 11 residues. The V gene's germline CDR1 is SQVTM and CDR2 ANQGSEA.

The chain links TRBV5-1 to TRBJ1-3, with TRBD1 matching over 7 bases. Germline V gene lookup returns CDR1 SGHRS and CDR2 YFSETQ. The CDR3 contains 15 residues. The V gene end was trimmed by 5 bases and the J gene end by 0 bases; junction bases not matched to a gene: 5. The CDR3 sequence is CASRPTGLSGNTIYF. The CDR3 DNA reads TGCGCCAGCAGACCGACAGGGCTCTCTGGAAACACCATATATTTT.

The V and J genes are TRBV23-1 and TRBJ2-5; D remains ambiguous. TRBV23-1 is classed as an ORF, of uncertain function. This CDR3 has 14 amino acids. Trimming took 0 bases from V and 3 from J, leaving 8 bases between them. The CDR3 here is CASSQSERKETQYF. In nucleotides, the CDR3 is TGCGCCAGCAGTCAATCGGAGCGAAAAGAGACCCAGTACTTC.

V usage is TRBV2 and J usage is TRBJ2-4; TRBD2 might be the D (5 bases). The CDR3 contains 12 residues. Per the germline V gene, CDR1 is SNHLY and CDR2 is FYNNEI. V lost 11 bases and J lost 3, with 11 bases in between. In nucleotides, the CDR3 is TGTGCCGTAAAGGGAGACAAAAACATTCAGTACTTC. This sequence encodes CAVKGDKNIQYF.

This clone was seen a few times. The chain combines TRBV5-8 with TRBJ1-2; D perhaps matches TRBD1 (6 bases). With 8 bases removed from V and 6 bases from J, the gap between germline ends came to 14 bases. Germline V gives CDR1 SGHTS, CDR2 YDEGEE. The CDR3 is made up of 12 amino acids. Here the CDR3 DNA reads TGTGCCAGTCTACCGGGACAAGATGGCTACACCTTC. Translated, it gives CASLPGQDGYTF.

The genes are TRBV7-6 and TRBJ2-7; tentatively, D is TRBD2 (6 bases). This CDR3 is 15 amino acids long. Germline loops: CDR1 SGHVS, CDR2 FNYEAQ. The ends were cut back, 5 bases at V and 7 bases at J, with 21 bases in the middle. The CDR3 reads CASSPPGRGLREQYF. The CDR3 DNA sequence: TGTGCCAGCAGCCCCCCGGGACGGGGACTTCGGGAGCAGTACTTC.

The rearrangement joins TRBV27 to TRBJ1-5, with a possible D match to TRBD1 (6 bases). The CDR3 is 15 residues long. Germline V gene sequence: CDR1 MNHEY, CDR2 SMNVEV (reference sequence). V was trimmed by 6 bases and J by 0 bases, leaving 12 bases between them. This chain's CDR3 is CASSPGQFSNQPQHF. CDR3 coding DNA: TGTGCCAGCAGCCCTGGACAGTTTAGCAATCAGCCCCAGCATTTT.

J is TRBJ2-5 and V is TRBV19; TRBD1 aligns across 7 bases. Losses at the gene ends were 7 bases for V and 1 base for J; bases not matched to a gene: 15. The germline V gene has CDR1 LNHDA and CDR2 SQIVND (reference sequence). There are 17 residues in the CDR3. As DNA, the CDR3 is TGTGCCAGTAAGCTCAGGGGGACGGCAGGGTTCCAAGAGACCCAGTACTTC. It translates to CASKLRGTAGFQETQYF.

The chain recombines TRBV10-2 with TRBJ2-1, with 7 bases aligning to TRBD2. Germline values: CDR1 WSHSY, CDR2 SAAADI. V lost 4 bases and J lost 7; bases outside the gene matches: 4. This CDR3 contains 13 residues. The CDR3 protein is CASSVTSVNEQFF. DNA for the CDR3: TGCGCCAGCAGTGTAACTAGCGTGAATGAGCAGTTCTTC.

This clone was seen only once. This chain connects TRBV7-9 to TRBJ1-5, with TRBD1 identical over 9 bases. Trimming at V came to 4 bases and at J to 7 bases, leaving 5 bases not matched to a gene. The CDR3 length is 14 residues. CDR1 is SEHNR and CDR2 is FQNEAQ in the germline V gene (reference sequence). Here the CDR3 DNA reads TGTGCCAGCAGCTGGGGACAGGGTGGACAGCCCCAGCATTTT. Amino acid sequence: CASSWGQGGQPQHF.